This T cell receptor (beta chain) was observed in a study of cytomegalovirus exposure and HLA in healthy donors. Germline-derived CDR1 and CDR2 are MGHDK and SYGVNS. The CDR3 has 13 residues. Trimming took 2 bases from V and 6 from J, leaving 10 bases between them. The study, taken as a whole, reports: Common viral pathogens seemed to be connected with several of the most significant clusters, according to a later analysis. Likely technical artifact: a cluster of highly shared sequence variants.

A note on this clone: The antigen remains undetermined.

It was with 60 Vbeta and 13 Jbeta primers that the PCR ran. Libraries were prepared by immunoSEQ multiplex PCR; TCRdb keeps only in-frame clonotypes and omits some of them. Its table lists 100,000 to 150,000 clones. The sequencing input was PBMCs. The chain is built from TRBV25-1 and TRBJ2-5; D possibly corresponds to TRBD2 (5 bases). This clonotype originated in a woman in her thirties or forties in good health and CMV-seronegative. In nucleotides, the CDR3 is TGTGCCAGCAGTGAACGGGGATGGCAGACCCAGTACTTC. This codes for CASSERGWQTQYF.